This TCR beta chain derives from a study of early T cells in non-severe SARS-CoV-2 infection. Study information: Chains from this unsorted whole-blood bulk RNA could not be paired.

The CDR3 spans 13 residues. Germline V lookup: CDR1 SGHAT, CDR2 FQNNGV. The V gene lost 5 bases and the J gene lost 2 bases, with 6 bases spanning the gap. This clonotype was counted many times. Each cDNA molecule carried a unique molecular identifier. One entry per CDR3 protein results from TCRdb running MiXCR on the 5' RACE reads. The sample records more than 50,000 distinct CDR3 sequences, about 13% being singletons. The clonotype originates from an adult who was a healthcare worker with PCR-confirmed SARS-CoV-2 infection or an uninfected control (not recorded which). Material: whole blood. The rearrangement joins TRBV11-2 to TRBJ2-2; D unclear. CDR3 residues: CASSPTNTGELFF. DNA for the CDR3: TGTGCCAGCAGCCCGACCAACACCGGGGAGCTGTTTTTT.